The 5 T cell receptor beta chains below come from one sample, sequenced in a study of tumor-infiltrating lymphocytes in localized non-small cell lung cancer. Sequencing used immunoSEQ multiplex PCR; TCRdb keeps in-frame clones, though not all of them. The sample shows approximately 3,200 clones, less than 70% of them seen only once. The sequenced material came from uninvolved lung tissue not adjacent to the tumor. All receptors come from a human donor with non-small cell lung cancer.

The chain links TRBV7-3 to TRBJ2-1; D possibly corresponds to TRBD2 (6 bases). From germline, CDR1 is SGHTA and CDR2 FQGTGA. Trimming took 5 bases from V and 0 from J, leaving 14 bases between them. This CDR3 region has 16 residues. CDR3 nucleotides: TGTGCCAGCAGCCTCGGGACTCCGAGCTCCTACAATGAGCAGTTCTTC. It codes for CASSLGTPSSYNEQFF.

The chain is built from TRBV5-1 and TRBJ2-5; the D gene could be TRBD1 or TRBD2 (5 bases each). Trimming took 0 bases from V and 3 from J, leaving 12 bases between them. Per germline, CDR1 SGHRS and CDR2 YFSETQ. There are 15 residues in the CDR3. The CDR3 region has the DNA TGCGCCAGCAGCTTGGCCCGGAGAGGGGAAGAGACCCAGTACTTC. This sequence encodes CASSLARRGEETQYF.

The chain links TRBV10-3 to TRBJ2-3, with 8 bases that match TRBD1. The V segment lost 8 bases and the J segment 5 bases; nucleotides outside the gene matches: 6. Looked up from germline, CDR1 is ENHRY and CDR2 is SYGVKD. The CDR3 has 13 residues. The CDR3 is CAIGTGEGDTQYF. In DNA, the CDR3 is TGTGCCATCGGGACAGGAGAAGGAGATACGCAGTATTTT.

The chain recombines TRBV27 with TRBJ2-1; the D is unclear. Germline loops: CDR1 MNHEY, CDR2 SMNVEV (reference sequence). The V and J ends lost 3 bases and 10 bases respectively, with 7 bases between them. This CDR3 is 11 amino acids long. The CDR3 here is CASSFGLEQFF. In nucleotides, the CDR3 is TGTGCCAGCAGTTTCGGGCTAGAGCAGTTCTTC.

The gene calls are TRBV5-1 and TRBJ2-7, with D perhaps assigned TRBD1 or TRBD2 (5 bases each). CDR1 and CDR2 (germline): SGHRS, YFSETQ. The V end was cut by 0 bases, the J end by 7 bases, with 20 bases between. The CDR3 sequence is 16 residues long. In nucleotides, the CDR3 is TGCGCCAGCAGCTTGGGGTGGTCGGGGCCGGCGGGTGAGCAGTACTTC. It encodes CASSLGWSGPAGEQYF.